This T cell receptor beta chain was recorded in a study of T cell repertoires in cytomegalovirus infection. Across the whole study: Indicated by public TCR beta signatures were CMV infection and matching HLA type. Points from the study as a whole: In two of eight donors, the top clonotype was HLA-C-restricted CMV-specific. The study identified carriers of CMV plus the relevant HLA from cumulative public TCR beta family frequency.

This clonotype has at least ten counts. Its antigen is unidentified. Using its own MiXCR run on the reads, TCRdb lists one record per CDR3 protein. In the table there are 630,000 or so distinct CDR3 sequences, 24% of which are singletons. The CDR3 length is 15 residues. V lost 6 bases and J 4 bases, leaving 18 bases between the germline ends. The source material was CD8+ T cells from PBMCs. The V gene is TRBV12-3 or TRBV12-4, the J gene TRBJ2-5; maybe TRBD1 (6 bases). This TCR derives from a human donor in good health (CMV status not recorded). Some clones in this sample may be carry-over from other donors' samples. CDR3 region: CASRGWGHPGETQYF. The CDR3 DNA is TGTGCCAGCAGGGGGTGGGGACACCCAGGAGAGACCCAGTACTTC.